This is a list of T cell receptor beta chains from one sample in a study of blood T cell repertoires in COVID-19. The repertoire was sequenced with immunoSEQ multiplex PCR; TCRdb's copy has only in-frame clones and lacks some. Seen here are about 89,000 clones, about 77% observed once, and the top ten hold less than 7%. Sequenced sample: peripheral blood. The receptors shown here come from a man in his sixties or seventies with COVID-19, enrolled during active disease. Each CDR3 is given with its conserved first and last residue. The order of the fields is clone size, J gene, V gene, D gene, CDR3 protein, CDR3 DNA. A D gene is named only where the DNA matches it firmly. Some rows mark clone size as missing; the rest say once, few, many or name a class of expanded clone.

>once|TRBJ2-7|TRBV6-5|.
CASPPEHRAQYEQYF
TGTGCCAGCCCACCTGAACACAGGGCCCAATACGAGCAGTACTTC
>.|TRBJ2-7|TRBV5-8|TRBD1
CASSLGTGTGKYEQYF
TGTGCCAGCAGCTTGGGAACCGGGACAGGGAAATACGAGCAGTACTTC
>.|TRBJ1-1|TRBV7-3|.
CASSLLRWSTEAFF
TGTGCCAGCAGCTTATTGCGGTGGTCCACTGAAGCTTTCTTT
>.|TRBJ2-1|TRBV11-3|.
CASSSGSGPPYNEQFF
TGTGCCAGCAGCTCAGGGTCAGGACCACCCTACAATGAGCAGTTCTTC
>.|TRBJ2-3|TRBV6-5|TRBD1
CASSLWDRTDTQYF
TGTGCCAGCAGTCTATGGGACAGAACAGATACGCAGTATTTT
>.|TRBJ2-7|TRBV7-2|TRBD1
CASSLGQGWYEQYF
TGTGCCAGCAGCCTGGGACAGGGGTGGTACGAGCAGTACTTC
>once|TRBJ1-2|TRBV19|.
CARPDPPPAGGTYGYTF
TGTGCCAGACCCGACCCCCCCCCGGCGGGCGGCACGTATGGCTACACCTTC
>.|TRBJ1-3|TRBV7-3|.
CASSHRETGNTIYF
TGTGCCAGCAGCCACAGGGAAACTGGAAACACCATATATTTT
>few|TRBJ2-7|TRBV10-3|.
CAISESAEGQYEQYF
TGTGCCATCAGTGAGTCGGCCGAAGGACAATACGAGCAGTACTTC
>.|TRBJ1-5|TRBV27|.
CASSLVGGGQPQHF
TGTGCCAGCAGTTTGGTGGGAGGCGGTCAGCCCCAGCATTTT
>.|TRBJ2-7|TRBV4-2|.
CASSQDSAGSRYEQYF
TGTGCCAGCAGCCAAGATAGCGCGGGGAGTCGCTACGAGCAGTACTTC
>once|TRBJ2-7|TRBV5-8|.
CASSTDSAYEQYF
TGTGCCAGCAGCACGGACAGTGCCTACGAGCAGTACTTC
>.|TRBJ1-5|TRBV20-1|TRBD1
CSASGQDNQPQHF
TGCAGTGCTAGTGGACAGGATAATCAGCCCCAGCATTTT
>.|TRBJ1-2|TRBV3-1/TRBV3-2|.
CASSQGQGLGYGYTF
TGTGCCAGCAGCCAAGGGCAGGGTTTAGGGTATGGCTACACCTTC